This is a list of T cell receptor beta chains from one sample in a study of T cells in Graves' hyperthyroidism and ophthalmopathy. TCRdb processed the multiplex PCR reads anew with MiXCR; each CDR3 protein has one entry. The table records hundreds of thousands of distinct CDR3 sequences, around 20% of them present only once. Sequenced: blood. Source of these receptors: a woman aged 45-65 years with Graves' hyperthyroidism that later progressed to Graves' ophthalmopathy. Both conserved end residues are part of each CDR3. The D gene is left open where the match is weak. Clone size is not always given. Where it is, it says once, few, many or a class for expanded clones.

V: TRBV20-1; J: TRBJ2-5; size: few; D: -; DNA: TGCAGTGCGCCCCTAGGGGGGGGTGGAGAGACCCAGTACTTC; CDR3: CSAPLGGGGETQYF
V: TRBV5-1; J: TRBJ1-5; size: many; D: TRBD1; DNA: TGCGCCAGCAGCTTGGAGAGGGGGCCTGGGGAGCCCCAGCATTTT; CDR3: CASSLERGPGEPQHF
V: TRBV20-1; J: TRBJ2-1; size: -; D: -; DNA: TGCAGTGCTAGAGCTAGTCGGGGAGATTGCAATGAGCAGTTCTTC; CDR3: CSARASRGDCNEQFF
V: TRBV2; J: TRBJ1-1; size: -; D: TRBD1; DNA: TGTGCCAGCAGTGCCGGACAGGGGGAAGCTTTCTTT; CDR3: CASSAGQGEAFF
V: TRBV6-6; J: TRBJ1-2; size: many; D: -; DNA: TGTGCCAGCAGTTACTCGTTCCCCTATGGCTACACCTTC; CDR3: CASSYSFPYGYTF
V: TRBV9; J: TRBJ2-5; size: few; D: TRBD2; DNA: TGTGCCAGCAGCCCACAGACTAGCGGGGGCTTTGTAGAGGCCCAGTACTTC; CDR3: CASSPQTSGGFVEAQYF
V: TRBV10-1; J: TRBJ2-4; size: -; D: -; DNA: TGCGCCAGCAGTGCCGGCAGGGGAGGTTACATTCAGTACTTC; CDR3: CASSAGRGGYIQYF
V: TRBV5-1; J: TRBJ2-1; size: many; D: -; DNA: TGCGCCAGTATGGTGGGGGGGCAGAATGAGCAGTTCTTC; CDR3: CASMVGGQNEQFF
V: TRBV20-1; J: TRBJ2-3; size: many; D: -; DNA: TGCAGTGCTCCCGACCGTAAGGGGTCAGATACGCAGTATTTT; CDR3: CSAPDRKGSDTQYF
V: TRBV5-1; J: TRBJ2-1; size: many; D: -; DNA: TGCGCCAGCAGCTTGGCCGTAGGGGGCAATGAGCAGTTCTTC; CDR3: CASSLAVGGNEQFF
V: TRBV6-1; J: TRBJ1-5; size: few; D: -; DNA: TGTGCCAGCAGTGTGGGCCTTGATCAGCCCCAGCATTTT; CDR3: CASSVGLDQPQHF
V: TRBV28; J: TRBJ1-3; size: once; D: -; DNA: TGTGCCAGCAGCAGGACCGACAGGTACTCTGGAAACACCATATATTTT; CDR3: CASSRTDRYSGNTIYF
V: TRBV3-1; J: TRBJ2-5; size: many; D: -; DNA: TGTGCCAGCAGCCAAGCTACCCCGGTAGGTGGGGAGACCCAGTACTTC; CDR3: CASSQATPVGGETQYF
V: TRBV7-3; J: TRBJ2-3; size: -; D: -; DNA: TGTGCCAGCAGCTTAAGTGACCGAGGGTACACAGATACGCAGTATTTT; CDR3: CASSLSDRGYTDTQYF